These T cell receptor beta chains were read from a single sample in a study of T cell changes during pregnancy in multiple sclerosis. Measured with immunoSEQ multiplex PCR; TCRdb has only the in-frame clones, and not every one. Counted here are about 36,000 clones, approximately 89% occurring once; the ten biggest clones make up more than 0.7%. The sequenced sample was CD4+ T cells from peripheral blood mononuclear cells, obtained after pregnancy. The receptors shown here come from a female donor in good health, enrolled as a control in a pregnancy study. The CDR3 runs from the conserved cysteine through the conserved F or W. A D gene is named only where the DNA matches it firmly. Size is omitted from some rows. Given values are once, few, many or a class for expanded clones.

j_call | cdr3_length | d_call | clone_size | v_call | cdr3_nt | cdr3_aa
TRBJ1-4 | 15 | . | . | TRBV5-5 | TGTGCCAGCAGCTTGGAGGCCCCACGGGGGGGGAAACTGTTTTTT | CASSLEAPRGGKLFF
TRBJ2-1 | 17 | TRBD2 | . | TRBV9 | TGTGCCAGCAGCGTTGGAGCGGGGGGGGCTACGGGTAATGAGCAGTTCTTC | CASSVGAGGATGNEQFF
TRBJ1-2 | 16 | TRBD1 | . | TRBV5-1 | TGCGCCAGCAGCTTAGGGCACCGACAGGGGGGTAGTGGCTACACCTTC | CASSLGHRQGGSGYTF
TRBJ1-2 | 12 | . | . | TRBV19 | TGTGCCAGTCGGTCGCTGGGCGATGGCTACACCTTC | CASRSLGDGYTF
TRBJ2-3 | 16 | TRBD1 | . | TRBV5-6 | TGTGCCAGCACCTTACTCGGACAGGGATTAACAGATACGCAGTATTTT | CASTLLGQGLTDTQYF
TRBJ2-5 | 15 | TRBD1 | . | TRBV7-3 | TGTGCCAGCAAGCTGACAGGGTCCCTCCAAGAGACCCAGTACTTC | CASKLTGSLQETQYF
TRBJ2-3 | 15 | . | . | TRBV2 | TGTGCCAGCAGTGACTGGGCCCGGCGCACAGATACGCAGTATTTT | CASSDWARRTDTQYF
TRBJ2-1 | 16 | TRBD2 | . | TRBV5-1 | TGCGCCAGCAGCTCGGGTCTTGGACTAGCGGGGAAAGAGCAGTTCTTC | CASSSGLGLAGKEQFF
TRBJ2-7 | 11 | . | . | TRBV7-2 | TGTGCCAGCAGCTTACAGTACGAGCAGTACTTC | CASSLQYEQYF
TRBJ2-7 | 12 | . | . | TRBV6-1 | TGTGCCAGCAGGCCGGAGGCCTACGAGCAGTACTTC | CASRPEAYEQYF
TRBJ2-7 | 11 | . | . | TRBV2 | TGTGCCAGCCGAATCTCCTACGAGCAGTACTTC | CASRISYEQYF
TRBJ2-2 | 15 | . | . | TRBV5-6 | TGTGCCAGCAGCGGGAGAGCCAGGGGAACCGGGGAGCTGTTTTTT | CASSGRARGTGELFF
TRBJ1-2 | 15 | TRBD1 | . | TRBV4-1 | TGCGCCAGCAGCCAGACAGGGATCACGCACTATGGCTACACCTTC | CASSQTGITHYGYTF
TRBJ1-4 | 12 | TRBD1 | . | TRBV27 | TGTGCCAGCGGAAGACAGGGGGCGCCTTTGGTTTTT | CASGRQGAPLVF
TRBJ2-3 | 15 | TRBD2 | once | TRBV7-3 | TGTGCCAGCAGCTTGCCGGGGGGGAGCACAGATACGCAGTATTTT | CASSLPGGSTDTQYF
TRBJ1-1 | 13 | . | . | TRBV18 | TGTGCCAGCTCACAGACAGTGAACACTGAAGCTTTCTTT | CASSQTVNTEAFF